This T cell receptor beta chain was sequenced during a study of regulatory T cells in long-lasting Graves disease. Documented time point: newly diagnosed GD, antithyroid drugs for less than 3 months. Researchers made the TCR library from RNA that was extracted from PBMCs. Xi'an, China, was home to the endocrinology department that provided patients. CDR3-region Arm-PCR and iRepertoire HTBI primers produced the TCR beta libraries. TCRdb reprocessed the multiplex PCR reads with MiXCR, giving one entry per CDR3 protein. The profile shows 450,000 to 600,000 distinct CDR3 sequences, 15% to 20% of them singletons. This clonotype was seen a handful of times. The germline V gene has CDR1 LNHDA and CDR2 SQIVND (reference sequence). Trimming removed 7 bases from V and 1 base from J; junction bases left unmatched: 3. The CDR3 length is 16 residues. These data are also associated with another study on T cells in Graves' hyperthyroidism and ophthalmopathy. That work contributes: Among thyroid clonotypes expanded above 0.001, most also appeared in blood.

The sequence was obtained from a middle-aged man with Graves disease. The rearrangement joins TRBV19 to TRBJ2-2; 13 bases agree with TRBD2. Sequencing used peripheral blood mononuclear cells (PBMCs), obtained at new diagnosis, from a patient treated with antithyroid drugs. CDR3 amino acids: CASKGTSGVNTGELFF. The DNA of the CDR3 is TGTGCCAGTAAGGGGACTAGCGGGGTGAACACCGGGGAGCTGTTTTTT.